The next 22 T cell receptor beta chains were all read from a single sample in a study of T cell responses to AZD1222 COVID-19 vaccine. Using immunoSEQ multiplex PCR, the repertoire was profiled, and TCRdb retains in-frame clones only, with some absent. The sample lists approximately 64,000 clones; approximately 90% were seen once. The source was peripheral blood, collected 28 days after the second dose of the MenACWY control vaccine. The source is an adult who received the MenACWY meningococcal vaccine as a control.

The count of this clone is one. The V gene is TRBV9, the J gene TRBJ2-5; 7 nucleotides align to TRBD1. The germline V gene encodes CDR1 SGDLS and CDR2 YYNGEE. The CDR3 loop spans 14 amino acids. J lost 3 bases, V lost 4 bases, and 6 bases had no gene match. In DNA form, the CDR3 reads TGTGCCAGCAGCCGCGACGACAGGGAAGAGACCCAGTACTTC. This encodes CASSRDDREETQYF.

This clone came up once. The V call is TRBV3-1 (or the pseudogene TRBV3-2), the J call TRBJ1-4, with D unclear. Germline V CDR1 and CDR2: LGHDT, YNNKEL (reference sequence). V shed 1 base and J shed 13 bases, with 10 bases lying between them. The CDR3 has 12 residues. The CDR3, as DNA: TGTGCCAGCAGCCAAGGAAGGGAGAGACTGTTTTTT. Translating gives CASSQGRERLFF.

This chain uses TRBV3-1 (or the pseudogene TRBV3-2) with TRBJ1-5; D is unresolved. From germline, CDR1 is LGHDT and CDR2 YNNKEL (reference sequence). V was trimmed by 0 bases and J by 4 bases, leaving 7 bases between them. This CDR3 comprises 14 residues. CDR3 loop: CASSQEGGNQPQHF. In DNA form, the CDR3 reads TGTGCCAGCAGCCAAGAGGGCGGGAATCAGCCCCAGCATTTT.

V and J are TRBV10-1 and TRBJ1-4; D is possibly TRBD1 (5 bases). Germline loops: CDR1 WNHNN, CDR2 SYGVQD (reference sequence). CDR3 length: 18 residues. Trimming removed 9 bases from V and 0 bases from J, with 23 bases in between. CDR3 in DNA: TGCGCCAGGGGGCGGGTACACGACTTAGTTGCAACTAATGAAAAACTGTTTTTT. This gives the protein CARGRVHDLVATNEKLFF.

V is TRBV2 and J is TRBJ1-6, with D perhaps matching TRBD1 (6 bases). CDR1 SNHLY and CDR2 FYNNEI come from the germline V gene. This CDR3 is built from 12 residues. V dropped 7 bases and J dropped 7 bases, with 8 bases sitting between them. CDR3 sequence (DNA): TGTGCCAGCAAACAGGGAAATTCACCCCTCCACTTT. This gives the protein CASKQGNSPLHF. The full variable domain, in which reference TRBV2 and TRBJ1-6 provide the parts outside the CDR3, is EPEVTQTPSHQVTQMGQEVILRCVPISNHLYFYWYRQILGQKVEFLVSFYNNEISEKSEIFDDQFSVERPDGSNFTLKIRSTKLEDSAMYFCASKQGNSPLHFGNGTRLTVT.

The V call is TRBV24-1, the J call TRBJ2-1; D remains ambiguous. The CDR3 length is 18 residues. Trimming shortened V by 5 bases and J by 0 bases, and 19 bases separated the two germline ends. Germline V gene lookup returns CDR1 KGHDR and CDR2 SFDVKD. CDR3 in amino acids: CATSATQGLTSSYNEQFF. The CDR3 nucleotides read TGTGCCACCAGTGCTACTCAAGGCCTCACAAGCTCCTACAATGAGCAGTTCTTC.

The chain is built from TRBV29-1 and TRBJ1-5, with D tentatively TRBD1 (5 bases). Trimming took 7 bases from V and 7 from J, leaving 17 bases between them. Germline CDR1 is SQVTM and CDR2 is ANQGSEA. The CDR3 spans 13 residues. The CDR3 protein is CSASPGHGQPQHF. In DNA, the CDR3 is TGCAGCGCCTCTCCAGGGCACGGGCAGCCCCAGCATTTT.

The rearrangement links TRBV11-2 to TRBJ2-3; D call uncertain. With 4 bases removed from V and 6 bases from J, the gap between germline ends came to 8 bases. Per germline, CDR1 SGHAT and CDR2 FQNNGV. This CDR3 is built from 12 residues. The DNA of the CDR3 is TGTGCCAGCAGCTCCAATGGTGATACGCAGTATTTT. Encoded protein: CASSSNGDTQYF.

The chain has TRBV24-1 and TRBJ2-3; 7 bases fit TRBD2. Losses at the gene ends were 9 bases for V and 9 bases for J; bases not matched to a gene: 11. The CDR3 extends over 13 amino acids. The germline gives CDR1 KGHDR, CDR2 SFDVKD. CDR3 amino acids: CATGEGPDGTQYF. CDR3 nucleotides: TGTGCCACCGGGGAGGGACCCGACGGCACGCAGTATTTT.

The CDR3 reads CASSESGAYNEQFF. The CDR3 DNA follows: TGTGCCAGCAGTGAATCAGGGGCCTACAATGAGCAGTTCTTC. V is TRBV2 and J is TRBJ2-1, with TRBD1 as a possible D gene (6 bases). This CDR3 is built from 14 residues. CDR1 is SNHLY and CDR2 is FYNNEI in the germline V gene. V lost 2 bases and J lost 2, with 7 bases in between.

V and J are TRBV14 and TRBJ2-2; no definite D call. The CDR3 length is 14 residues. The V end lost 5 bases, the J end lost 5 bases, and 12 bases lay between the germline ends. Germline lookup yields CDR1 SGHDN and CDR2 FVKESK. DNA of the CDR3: TGTGCCAGCAGCTTCTCAGTCGTAACCGGGGAGCTGTTTTTT. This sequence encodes CASSFSVVTGELFF.

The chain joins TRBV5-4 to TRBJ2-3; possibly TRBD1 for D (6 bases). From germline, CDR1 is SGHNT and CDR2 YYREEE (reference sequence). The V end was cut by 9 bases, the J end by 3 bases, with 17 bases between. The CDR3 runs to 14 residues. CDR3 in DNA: TGTGCCACCGGTCGAAACAGGGAAACAGATACGCAGTATTTT. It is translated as CATGRNRETDTQYF.

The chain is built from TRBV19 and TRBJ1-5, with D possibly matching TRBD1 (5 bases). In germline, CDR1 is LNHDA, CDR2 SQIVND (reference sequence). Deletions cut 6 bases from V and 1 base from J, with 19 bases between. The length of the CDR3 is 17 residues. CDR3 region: CASRPLGPPRSNQPQHF. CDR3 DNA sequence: TGTGCCAGTAGACCTTTGGGGCCCCCGCGGAGCAATCAGCCCCAGCATTTT.

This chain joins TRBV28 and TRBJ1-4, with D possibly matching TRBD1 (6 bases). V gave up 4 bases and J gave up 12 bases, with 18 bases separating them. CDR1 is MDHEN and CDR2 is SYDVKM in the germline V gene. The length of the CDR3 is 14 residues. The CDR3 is CASSSGTRVPELFF. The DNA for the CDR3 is TGTGCCAGCAGTTCCGGGACACGGGTTCCGGAACTGTTTTTT.

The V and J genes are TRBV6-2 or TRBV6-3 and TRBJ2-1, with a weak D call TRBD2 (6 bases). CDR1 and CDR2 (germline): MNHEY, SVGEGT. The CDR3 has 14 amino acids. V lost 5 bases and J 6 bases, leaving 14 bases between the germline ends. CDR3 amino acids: CASSLSTGGNEQFF. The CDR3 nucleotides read TGTGCCAGCAGTCTTAGTACCGGGGGCAATGAGCAGTTCTTC.

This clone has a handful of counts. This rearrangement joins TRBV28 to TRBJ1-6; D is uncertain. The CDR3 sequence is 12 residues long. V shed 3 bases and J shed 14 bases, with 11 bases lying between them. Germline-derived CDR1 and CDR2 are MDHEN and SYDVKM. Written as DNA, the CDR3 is TGTGCCAGCAGTTTCAACCCCCAGACCCTCCACTTT. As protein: CASSFNPQTLHF.

The CDR3 is CASSFGAGDSYEQYF. The CDR3, as DNA: TGTGCCAGCAGCTTCGGGGCGGGAGACTCCTACGAGCAGTACTTC. The genes are TRBV5-4 and TRBJ2-7, with TRBD2 identical over 7 bases. V lost 2 bases and J lost 0; bases outside the gene matches: 5. Germline CDR1 reads SGHNT; CDR2 reads YYREEE (reference sequence). CDR3 size: 15 residues.

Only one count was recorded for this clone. The CDR3 DNA is TGTGCCAGCCTGGGGGGGACTAGCACAGATACGCAGTATTTT. Its protein product is CASLGGTSTDTQYF. This chain links TRBV28 with TRBJ2-3, with TRBD2 identical over 7 bases. The CDR3 runs to 14 residues. Per the germline V gene, CDR1 is MDHEN and CDR2 is SYDVKM. Losses at the gene ends were 8 bases for V and 0 bases for J; bases not matched to a gene: 5.

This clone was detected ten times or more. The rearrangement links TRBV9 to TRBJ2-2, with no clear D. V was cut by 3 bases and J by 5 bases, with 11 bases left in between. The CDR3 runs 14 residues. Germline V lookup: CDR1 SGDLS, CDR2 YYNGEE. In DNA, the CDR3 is TGTGCCAGCAGCGCACCATCCGGGACCGGGGAGCTGTTTTTT. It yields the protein CASSAPSGTGELFF.

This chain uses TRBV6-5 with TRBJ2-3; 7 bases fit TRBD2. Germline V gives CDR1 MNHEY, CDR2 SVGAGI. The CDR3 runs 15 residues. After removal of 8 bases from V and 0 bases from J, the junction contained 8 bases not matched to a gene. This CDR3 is CASFASTSSTDTQYF. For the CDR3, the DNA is TGTGCCAGCTTTGCTTCGACTAGCAGCACAGATACGCAGTATTTT.

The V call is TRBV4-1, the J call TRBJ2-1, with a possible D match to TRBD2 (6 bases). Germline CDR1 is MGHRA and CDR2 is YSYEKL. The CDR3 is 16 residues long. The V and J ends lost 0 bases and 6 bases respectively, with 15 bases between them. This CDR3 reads CASSQDGTGRSNEQFF. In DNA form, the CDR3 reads TGCGCCAGCAGCCAAGATGGGACTGGAAGGTCCAATGAGCAGTTCTTC.

The CDR3, as DNA: TGTGCCAGCAGTTTGAGCGGGGCTGGCTACACCTTC. Amino acids: CASSLSGAGYTF. The chain combines TRBV12-3 or TRBV12-4 with TRBJ1-2; D might be TRBD1 (5 bases). V lost 3 bases to trimming and J lost 7 bases, with 9 bases between them. CDR3 length equals 12 residues.